The clone carrying this T cell receptor (beta chain) has only a few counts. What it binds is unknown. The sample comes from a study of beta chain features in type 1 diabetes. Study results and caveats: Insertions at VDJ junctions were less frequent in type 1 diabetes patients. These patients also deleted more nucleotides at the same junctions. Compared with healthy donors, patients appeared to share more similar naive, central memory and regulatory TCRB repertoires. Shorter TCRB CDR3s, moderately but significantly so, were found in Type 1 diabetes patients in all four CD4+ subsets.

The sequenced template was cDNA made from the entire isolated RNA. Profiling relied on immunoSEQ multiplex PCR, and the TCRdb table lists in-frame clones only, not all of them. The table has around 300,000 clones, around 16% seen once; the top ten hold less than 0.02%. The sequencing input was naive CD4+ T cells from blood. This sequence originates from a man aged 18 to 35 with type 1 diabetes.

The DNA for the CDR3 is TGTGCCAGCAGCTTTAGACTAGCGGGGGCAGATACGCAGTATTTT. It codes for CASSFRLAGADTQYF. The chain is built from TRBV5-4 and TRBJ2-3; 12 bases line up with TRBD2. With V trimmed by 2 bases and J by 4 bases, 2 bases remained unmatched. CDR1 and CDR2 (germline): SGHNT, YYREEE (reference sequence). CDR3 length: 15 residues. Together with reference TRBV5-4 and TRBJ2-3, the CDR3 gives the full variable domain: ETGVTQSPTHLIKTRGQQVTLRCSSQSGHNTVSWYQQALGQGPQFIFQYYREEENGRGNFPPRFSGLQFPNYSSELNVNALELDDSALYLCASSFRLAGADTQYFGPGTRLTVL.